This is a list of T cell receptor beta chains from one sample in a study of blood T cells in healthy people across ages. TCRdb processed the 5' RACE reads anew with MiXCR; each CDR3 protein has one entry. The data hold 550,000 to 700,000 distinct CDR3 sequences, with approximately 25% observed a single time. Sequenced material: blood. The receptors were sampled from a woman between 70 and 85 years old in good health. Each CDR3 is given with its conserved first and last residue. A D gene is named only where the DNA matches it firmly. Clone size is given for some rows only: seen once, a few or many times, or a class if the clone is expanded.

TRBV6-5,TRBJ1-2,few,-,TGTGCCAGCAGTTACGGGGCTGAGTATGGCTACACCTTC,CASSYGAEYGYTF
TRBV7-3,TRBJ1-2,-,-,TGTGCCAGCAGCCCGACGGCAGGTGATTATGGCTACACCTTC,CASSPTAGDYGYTF
TRBV7-3,TRBJ2-5,-,-,TGTGCCAGCAGCCCCTCGTCTTGGGATGAGACCCAGTACTTC,CASSPSSWDETQYF
TRBV12-3/TRBV12-4,TRBJ1-5,few,-,TGTGCCAGCAGTTTAGTCGCGGTACCTCAGCCCCAGCATTTT,CASSLVAVPQPQHF
TRBV20-1,TRBJ2-3,few,-,TGCAGTGCTAGAGATCTTAGGGGCAACACAGATACGCAGTATTTT,CSARDLRGNTDTQYF
TRBV3-1,TRBJ2-1,-,TRBD2,TGTGCCAGCAGCCATCATGAACCTAAAGCGGGGGCCCCTTCCTACAATGAGCAGTTCTTC,CASSHHEPKAGAPSYNEQFF
TRBV5-5,TRBJ2-2,-,TRBD1,TGTGCCAGCAGCATCGTTGGACAGGGGTTATCTCCCGGGGAGCTGTTTTTT,CASSIVGQGLSPGELFF
TRBV12-3/TRBV12-4,TRBJ1-1,once,-,TGTGCCAGCAGTTTAATTCCCCGGCAGAAACAGAACACTGAAGCTTTCTTT,CASSLIPRQKQNTEAFF
TRBV19,TRBJ1-1,once,TRBD1,TGTGCCAGTAGTAAAGAAGGGGGCCGGAACACTGAAGCTTTCTTT,CASSKEGGRNTEAFF
TRBV5-1,TRBJ2-3,-,-,TGCGCCAGCACTCTTACAGATACGCAGTATTTT,CASTLTDTQYF
TRBV6-5,TRBJ1-2,-,-,TGTGCCAGCAGACCGCTACAGCCCCATGGCTACACCTTC,CASRPLQPHGYTF
TRBV7-2,TRBJ1-2,few,-,TGTGCCAGCAGCTTAGGTCTTCGGCAAGGCTACACCTTC,CASSLGLRQGYTF
TRBV11-3,TRBJ2-7,-,TRBD1,TGTGCCAGCAGCTTAGTTGGGACAGGGACCTACGAGCAGTACTTC,CASSLVGTGTYEQYF
TRBV10-3,TRBJ2-7,-,-,TGTGCCAGCCTTCCTACGGGATCGTACGAGCAGTACTTC,CASLPTGSYEQYF
TRBV20-1,TRBJ2-3,few,TRBD2,TGCAGTGCTAGAGGCACGACTAGCGGGGGGGCCTCAGATACGCAGTATTTT,CSARGTTSGGASDTQYF
TRBV6-5,TRBJ1-1,few,-,TGTGCCAGCAGTTACTCGGAGCAGGGGAACACTGAAGCTTTCTTT,CASSYSEQGNTEAFF
TRBV10-2,TRBJ1-2,-,-,TGCGCCAGCAGTGAGTGGCGGGGTGCTGGAAATGGCTACACCTTC,CASSEWRGAGNGYTF